What follows describes a single T cell receptor beta chain. This receptor's antigen is unknown. The sample holds no much larger clone one base away, and base qualities are not on file. Per the publication, the treatment or condition label means: in vitro stimulation with specific CMV peptide epitopes to enrich CMV-specific T cells. The data belong to a study of T cell repertoires in cytomegalovirus infection (dated by TCRdb to the late 2010s). Background on the whole study: Alongside well-studied HLA-B-restricted epitopes, the peptide stimulations were aimed at recently identified HLA-C-restricted CMV epitopes, whose presentation resists viral immunomodulation. Donor HLA type was relevant to the analysis, as public TCR beta signatures indicated carriage of CMV infection together with the matching HLA type. Paper-wide results and their limitations: In both this cohort and an independent approximately 370-donor cohort, the cumulative frequency of public TCR beta family members distinguished carriers of CMV infection plus the relevant HLA type. The ex vivo response was dominated by HLA-C-restricted CMV-specific TCR beta clonotypes, which also provided the single most frequent clonotype in two of eight donors.

Relative to germline, V is 3 bases shorter and J is 2 bases shorter, with 8 bases between their ends. Based on the germline V gene, the CDR1 and CDR2 sequences are MGHRA and YSYEKL. The CDR3, cysteine through phenylalanine, is 13 amino acids long. The CDR3 DNA has 39 bases and is translated from base 1. Instrument used: Illumina HiSeq 1500. Clones were called with MiXCR by TCRdb after fastp trimmed the public reads at Q25, and only in-frame beta chains were retained. Identical CDR3 proteins give one entry, which carries the most common genes and DNA. Present in this sample are approximately 600,000 distinct CDR3 sequences, over 35% of which were seen just once. The top ten constitute 48% of the sample.

The rearrangement combines TRBV4-1 with TRBJ2-7, with the D gene not clear enough to name. This TCR derives from a human donor in good health (CMV status not recorded). Some clones in this sample may be carry-over from other donors' samples. The sequences come from cultured PBMCs, collected from culture after CMV antigen stimulation. The encoded CDR3 is CASSHWTTYEQYF. The DNA is as follows: TGCGCCAGCAGCCACTGGACCACCTACGAGCAGTACTTC.